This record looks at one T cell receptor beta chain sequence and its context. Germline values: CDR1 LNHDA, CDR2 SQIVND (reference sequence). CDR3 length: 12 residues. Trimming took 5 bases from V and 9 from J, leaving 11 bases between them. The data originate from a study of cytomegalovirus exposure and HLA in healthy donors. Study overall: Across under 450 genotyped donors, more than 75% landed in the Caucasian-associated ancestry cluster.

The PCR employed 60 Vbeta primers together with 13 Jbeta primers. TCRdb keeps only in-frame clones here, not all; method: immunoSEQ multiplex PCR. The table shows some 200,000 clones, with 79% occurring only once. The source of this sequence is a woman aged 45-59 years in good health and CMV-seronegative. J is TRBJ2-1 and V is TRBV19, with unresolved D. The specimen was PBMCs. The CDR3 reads CASSLQLSEQFF. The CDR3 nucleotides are TGTGCCAGTAGTCTACAGTTGAGTGAGCAGTTCTTC. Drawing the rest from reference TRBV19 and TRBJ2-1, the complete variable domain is DGGITQSPKYLFRKEGQNVTLSCEQNLNHDAMYWYRQDPGQGLRLIYYSQIVNDFQKGDIAEGYSVSREKKESFPLTVTSAQKNPTAFYLCASSLQLSEQFFGPGTRLTVL.